The present entry profiles one T cell receptor beta chain with its context. The antigen remains undetermined. This sample's treatment: roughly 18 received Ad26.COV2.S at low or high dose, single or two shots; roughly five received placebo; per-sample allocation not given. Repertoires come from day 63 after the first vaccine or placebo injection. Donation came from an adult in Boston who was aged 18-55 years. An Ad26 vector carrying the Wuhan-strain SARS-CoV-2 spike served as the vaccine. Measured with immunoSEQ multiplex PCR; TCRdb has only the in-frame clones, and not every one. The sample has roughly 400,000 clones; about 92% are singletons. This sample is drawn from a study of Ad26.COV2.S vaccination and SARS-CoV-2 variants. Study summary: Recipients of Ad26.COV2.S got it intramuscularly, once or twice 56 days apart.

Overall study findings and caveats: Assessments of TCR breadth and depth may have underestimated the total T cell responses.

The V gene's germline CDR1 is LGHDT and CDR2 YNNKEL (reference sequence). Losses at the gene ends were 6 bases for V and 2 bases for J; bases not matched to a gene: 6. The CDR3 totals 15 residues. Specimen: peripheral blood, collected in a trial of Ad26.COV2.S vaccine versus placebo. This sequence originates from a person between 18 and 60 years old who received the Ad26.COV2.S COVID-19 vaccine or a placebo. The chain couples TRBV3-1 (or the pseudogene TRBV3-2) to TRBJ2-1, with TRBD1 matching 8 bases. The CDR3 is CASSQGTGAYNEQFF. In DNA, the CDR3 is TGTGCCAGCAGTCAGGGGACAGGTGCCTACAATGAGCAGTTCTTC.